This T cell receptor beta chain was captured in a study of blood T cells in healthy people across ages. V was pared by 5 bases and J by 3 bases, with 18 bases between. CDR1 LGHDT and CDR2 YNNKEL come from the germline V gene (reference sequence). The length of the CDR3 is 16 residues. PCR was performed a second time for roughly 6 to 12 cycles using a sample-barcoded 5' primer and a J-beta primer mix. TCRdb reanalysed the 5' RACE reads using MiXCR and keeps one entry per CDR3 protein. The repertoire consists of about 1.8 million distinct CDR3 sequences, with around 48% occurring once and the leading ten covering approximately 2.1%.

The chain is built from TRBV3-1 and TRBJ2-3; a weak D match, TRBD2 (6 bases). The material sequenced was blood. The receptor was derived from a woman between 40 and 50 years old in good health. The CDR3: CASSRTGRGGTDTQYF. CDR3 sequence (DNA): TGTGCCAGCAGCAGGACGGGGCGGGGCGGAACAGATACGCAGTATTTT.